The 14 T cell receptor beta chains listed next were all sequenced from one sample in a study of CD8+CD57+ T cells in acquired aplastic anemia. For sequencing, patients were chosen who had shown expansion of CD8+CD57+ cells by flow cytometry. Genomic DNA acted as the template from which TCR beta VDJ combination and CDR3 sequence profiling were carried out. TCRdb re-derived calls from the reads in MiXCR, one entry per CDR3 protein. The sample lists around 430,000 distinct CDR3 sequences; more than 25% were seen once. Material for sequencing was sorted CD4+, CD8+, or CD8+CD57+ T cells (not recorded which) from PBMCs. All receptors derive from a human donor with aplastic anemia.

This clonotype was counted many times. The chain has TRBV19 and TRBJ1-5, with a weak D call TRBD1 (5 bases). Germline values: CDR1 LNHDA, CDR2 SQIVND (reference sequence). The V end was cut by 3 bases, the J end by 1 base, with 10 bases between. This CDR3 contains 15 residues. This chain's CDR3 is CASSINRGSNQPQHF. CDR3 nucleotide sequence: TGTGCCAGTAGTATTAACCGGGGGAGCAATCAGCCCCAGCATTTT.

This clonotype was observed a few times. This chain uses TRBV3-1 with TRBJ2-7; 8 positions match TRBD1. Trimming cost V 1 base and J 3 bases; bases outside gene matches: 5. There are 15 residues in the CDR3. Germline V lookup: CDR1 LGHDT, CDR2 YNNKEL (reference sequence). CDR3 DNA sequence: TGTGCCAGCAGCCAAGCAGGGGGCGTGCGCTACGAGCAGTACTTC. It yields the protein CASSQAGGVRYEQYF.

In its sample, this clonotype was seen many times. The chain uses TRBV19 and TRBJ1-1; TRBD1 matches at 7 bases. This CDR3 has 15 residues. The germline V gene has CDR1 LNHDA and CDR2 SQIVND (reference sequence). V trimming: 3 bases; J trimming: 4 bases; junction bases outside the gene matches: 8. Here the CDR3 reads CASSIGGTAFTEAFF. CDR3 bases: TGTGCCAGTAGTATTGGCGGGACAGCATTCACTGAAGCTTTCTTT.

This clonotype was observed a handful of times. The gene calls are TRBV11-3 and TRBJ2-5; 12 positions agree with TRBD2. V shed 5 bases, J shed 4 bases, and the junction held 5 bases outside the gene matches. Looked up from germline, CDR1 is SGHNT and CDR2 is YENEEA. CDR3 length: 15 residues. DNA for the CDR3: TGTGCCAGCAGCCCCCGACTAGCGGGAGCAGAGACCCAGTACTTC. Its protein product is CASSPRLAGAETQYF.

In its sample, this clonotype was seen many times. The chain joins TRBV19 to TRBJ1-2; maybe TRBD1 (6 bases). Germline V gene lookup returns CDR1 LNHDA and CDR2 SQIVND (reference sequence). This CDR3 spans 15 amino acids. Trimming took 1 base from V and 0 from J, leaving 9 bases between them. Here the CDR3 reads CASSIAPGANYGYTF. For the CDR3, the DNA is TGTGCCAGTAGTATAGCTCCAGGGGCTAACTATGGCTACACCTTC.

This chain links TRBV20-1 with TRBJ1-1; tentative D call: TRBD1 (5 bases). The length of the CDR3 is 11 residues. The germline CDR1 and CDR2 sequences are DFQATT and SNEGSKA (reference sequence). V lost 0 bases to trimming and J lost 7 bases, with 6 bases between them. CDR3 sequence: CSAREDSEAFF. In DNA, the CDR3 is TGCAGTGCTAGAGAAGACAGTGAAGCTTTCTTT.

This clonotype was counted between two and nine times. The V gene is TRBV11-2, the J gene TRBJ1-6, with TRBD1 matching over 7 bases. The CDR3 is 16 amino acids. Trimming at V came to 5 bases and at J to 8 bases, leaving 12 bases not matched to a gene. The germline V gene encodes CDR1 SGHAT and CDR2 FQNNGV. CDR3 protein: CASSPGRQGGYSPLHF. Here the CDR3 DNA reads TGTGCCAGCAGCCCTGGCCGCCAGGGGGGTTATTCACCCCTCCACTTT.

The rearrangement joins TRBV20-1 to TRBJ1-3; maybe TRBD1 (5 bases). V dropped 0 bases and J dropped 2 bases, with 11 bases sitting between them. From germline, CDR1 is DFQATT and CDR2 SNEGSKA (reference sequence). The CDR3 loop spans 15 amino acids. In DNA form, the CDR3 reads TGCAGTGCTAGAGATCCGAGCAGGGCTGGAAACACCATATATTTT. It yields the protein CSARDPSRAGNTIYF.

The table lists this clonotype with a few counts. The chain has TRBV9 and TRBJ2-1; 8 bases match TRBD2. This CDR3 spans 15 amino acids. Germline-derived CDR1 and CDR2 are SGDLS and YYNGEE. The V gene end was trimmed by 7 bases and the J gene end by 7 bases; junction bases not matched to a gene: 13. The CDR3: CASDKRPGGGNEQFF. CDR3 coding DNA: TGTGCCAGCGATAAAAGACCGGGAGGGGGGAATGAGCAGTTCTTC.

The chain has TRBV4-3 and TRBJ2-1; the match to TRBD1 covers 9 bases. CDR1 and CDR2 from the germline V gene are LGHNA and YSLEER. V was clipped by 5 bases and J by 6 bases; unmatched bases: 5. This CDR3 spans 14 amino acids. The CDR3 DNA follows: TGCGCCAGCAGCTCGAGGGGACAGGGCAATGAGCAGTTCTTC. This encodes CASSSRGQGNEQFF.

The V and J genes are TRBV19 and TRBJ2-1; TRBD1 aligns across 9 bases. Germline assignment: CDR1 LNHDA and CDR2 SQIVND (reference sequence). Unmatched junction bases numbered 1, after V lost 6 bases and J lost 7 bases. CDR3 length: 12 amino acids. The CDR3 loop reads CASRQGANEQFF. The CDR3 DNA is TGTGCCAGTAGACAGGGGGCAAATGAGCAGTTCTTC.

A few counts support this clonotype. J is TRBJ1-2 and V is TRBV7-2; D not certain. The germline CDR1 and CDR2 sequences are SGHTA and FQGNSA. V lost 6 bases and J lost 4, with 12 bases in between. This CDR3 has 13 residues. The CDR3 nucleotides read TGTGCCAGCAGTTCGGGGTTCCCCTATGGCTACACCTTC. It translates to CASSSGFPYGYTF.

Details on this clonotype: Germline and junction disagree at one end, which may indicate a read error. The chain combines TRBV6-1 with TRBJ1-1, with TRBD1 as a possible D gene (5 bases). Germline V lookup: CDR1 MNHNS, CDR2 SASEGT. The CDR3 has 15 amino acids. The chain's CDR3 is CGSSLPGRANTEAFF. The CDR3 coding sequence is TGTGGCAGCAGTCTGCCAGGGAGGGCCAACACTGAAGCTTTCTTT.

The rearrangement links TRBV2 to TRBJ2-7, with 8 positions matching TRBD1. CDR3 size: 14 residues. The germline CDR1 and CDR2 sequences are SNHLY and FYNNEI. V was pared by 7 bases and J by 6 bases, with 11 bases of the junction left unmatched. The CDR3 is CASTEFPTGGEQYF. DNA for the CDR3: TGTGCCAGCACGGAATTCCCCACAGGGGGCGAGCAGTACTTC.